This T cell receptor (beta chain) was recovered during a study of CD8 T cells in ankylosing spondylitis (dated by TCRdb to about 2017). In terms of the full investigation: The study profiled T cell receptor beta repertoires in healthy donors and ankylosing spondylitis patients to find disease-linked TCR variants. In total, the full study cohort was made up of some 110 healthy donors and approximately 24 ankylosing spondylitis patients. Peripheral blood samples were taken, and synovial fluid was additionally collected from ankylosing spondylitis patients. The research as a whole found: A TCR beta motif of fewer than 10 highly homologous amino acid variants appeared characteristic of blood from ankylosing spondylitis patients. The disease-linked clones were reported to be significantly enriched in matched synovial fluid samples from ankylosing spondylitis patients. In peripheral blood, the disease-linked clones were found at relatively low frequencies and had a CD8+ phenotype. Some of the motif variants had been reported before in the synovial fluid and blood of reactive arthritis patients, a finding that suggests common disease-initiation mechanisms.

This clonotype has a count of ten or more. Its antigen is unknown. No much larger clone is present one base from it, and per-base qualities are unavailable. The junction carries 9 bases between V and J, which are trimmed by 5 bases and 7 bases respectively. CDR1 and CDR2 are read off the germline V gene as SGHAT and FQNNGV. The cysteine opens and the phenylalanine closes a CDR3 of 12 amino acids. The read is trimmed to its CDR3 DNA, 36 bases read in frame from base 1. Instrument used: Illumina HiSeq 2500. Quantitative 5'-RACE with molecular barcodes was the method used to prepare the TCR beta libraries. The authors processed their data as follows. Disease-linked TCR variants were identified with a new computational method built on a probabilistic model of VDJ rearrangement. TCRdb reworked the public reads: Q25 trimming with fastp, MiXCR clone assembly, productive beta chains retained. Entries that share a CDR3 protein sequence are merged under the most common genes and DNA. TCRdb, rather than the study authors, made the V and J calls. For this sample the table gives under 950,000 distinct CDR3 sequences, of which about 20% were detected only once. The top ten clonotypes cover about 20% of the sample.

This sequence uses TRBV11-2 and TRBJ2-1; too little of a D gene remains to name it. Sequenced: blood, either unsorted or a sorted T cell fraction (not recorded which). The receptor comes from a male donor with ankylosing spondylitis. The CDR3 amino acid sequence is: CASSPRKNEQFF. The nucleotide sequence reads as follows: TGTGCCAGCAGCCCACGGAAGAATGAGCAGTTCTTC.